Below, one T cell receptor beta chain is given with its context. These data originate in a study of regulatory T cells in long-lasting Graves disease. Building of the TCR beta libraries involved iRepertoire HTBI primers and Arm-PCR of CDR3 regions. Using its own MiXCR run on the multiplex PCR reads, TCRdb lists one record per CDR3 protein. The table records a few hundred thousand distinct CDR3 sequences, roughly 14% of them present only once. Time point: newly diagnosed GD, antithyroid drugs for less than 3 months. PBMC-extracted RNA yielded the TCR library. These data also featured in a second study, about T cells in Graves' hyperthyroidism and ophthalmopathy. That source notes: Most expanded thyroid clonotypes above 0.001 recurred in blood. For ophthalmopathy, model prediction preceded onset by a median roughly 6.5 months.

This receptor was taken from a man in his thirties or forties with Graves disease. The source was peripheral blood mononuclear cells (PBMCs), collected at new diagnosis, from a patient treated with antithyroid drugs.

The CDR3 DNA sequence: TGTGCCAGCAGCGTAACGTCTAGCGGGATACCTGAGCAGTTCTTC. Protein sequence: CASSVTSSGIPEQFF. This rearrangement joins TRBV9 to TRBJ2-1, with 9 bases matching TRBD2. Losses at the gene ends were 1 base for V and 9 bases for J; bases not matched to a gene: 8. This CDR3 has 15 residues. Germline CDR1 and CDR2: SGDLS and YYNGEE.